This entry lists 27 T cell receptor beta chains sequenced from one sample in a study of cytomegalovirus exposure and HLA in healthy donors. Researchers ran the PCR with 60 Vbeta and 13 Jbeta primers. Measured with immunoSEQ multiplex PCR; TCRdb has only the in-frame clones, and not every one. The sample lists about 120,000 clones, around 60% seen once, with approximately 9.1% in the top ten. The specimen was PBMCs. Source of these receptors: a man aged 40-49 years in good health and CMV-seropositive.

CDR3 region: CASSLASGLRSYEQYF. In nucleotides, the CDR3 is TGTGCCAGCAGCTTAGCATCGGGACTACGGTCCTACGAGCAGTACTTC. The rearrangement joins TRBV7-2 to TRBJ2-7; 7 nucleotides line up with TRBD2. The CDR3 loop spans 16 amino acids. The germline V gene encodes CDR1 SGHTA and CDR2 FQGNSA. V shed 0 bases, J shed 1 base, and the junction held 6 bases outside the gene matches.

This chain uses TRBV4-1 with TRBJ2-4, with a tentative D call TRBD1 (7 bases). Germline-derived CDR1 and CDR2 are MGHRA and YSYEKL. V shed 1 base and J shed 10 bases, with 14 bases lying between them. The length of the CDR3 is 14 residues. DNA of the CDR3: TGCGCCAGCAGCCAAGGGACAGGCGGGACGATTCAGTACTTC. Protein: CASSQGTGGTIQYF.

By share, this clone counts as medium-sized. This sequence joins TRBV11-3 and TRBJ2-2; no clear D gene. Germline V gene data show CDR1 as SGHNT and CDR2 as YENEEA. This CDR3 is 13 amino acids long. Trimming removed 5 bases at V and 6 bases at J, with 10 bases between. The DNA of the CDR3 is TGTGCCAGCAGCCCAAGCTATCCCGGGGAGCTGTTTTTT. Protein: CASSPSYPGELFF.

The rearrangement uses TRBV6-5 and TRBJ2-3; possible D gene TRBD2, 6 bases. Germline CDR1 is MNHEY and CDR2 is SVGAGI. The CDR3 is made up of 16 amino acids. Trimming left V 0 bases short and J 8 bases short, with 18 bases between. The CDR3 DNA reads TGTGCCAGCAGTTACTCCGGGACTCCAGATTTGGGTACGCAGTATTTT. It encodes CASSYSGTPDLGTQYF.

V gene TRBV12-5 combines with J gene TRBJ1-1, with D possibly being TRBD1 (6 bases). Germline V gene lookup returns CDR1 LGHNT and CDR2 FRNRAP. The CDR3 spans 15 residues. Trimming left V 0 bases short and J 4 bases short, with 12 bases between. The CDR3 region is CASGLVPGDPTEAFF. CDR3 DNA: TGTGCTAGTGGTTTGGTACCAGGGGATCCCACTGAAGCTTTCTTT. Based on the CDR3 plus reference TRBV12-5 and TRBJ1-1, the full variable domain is DARVTQTPRHKVTEMGQEVTMRCQPILGHNTVFWYRQTMMQGLELLAYFRNRAPLDDSGMPKDRFSAEMPDATLATLKIQPSEPRDSAVYFCASGLVPGDPTEAFFGQGTRLTVV.

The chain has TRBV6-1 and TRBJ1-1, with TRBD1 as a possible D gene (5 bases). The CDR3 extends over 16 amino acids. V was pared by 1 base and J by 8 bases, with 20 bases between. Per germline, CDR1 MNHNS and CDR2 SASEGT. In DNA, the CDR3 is TGTGCCAGCAGTGAAGGATTGTTTCAGGGTTTGAGGGAAGCTTTCTTT. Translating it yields CASSEGLFQGLREAFF.

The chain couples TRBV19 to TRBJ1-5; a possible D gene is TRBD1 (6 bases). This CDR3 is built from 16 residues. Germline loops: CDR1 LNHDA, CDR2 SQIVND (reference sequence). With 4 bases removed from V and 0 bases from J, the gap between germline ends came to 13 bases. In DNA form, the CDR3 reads TGTGCCAGTAGTAGCAGGACAGATGTTAGCAATCAGCCCCAGCATTTT. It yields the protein CASSSRTDVSNQPQHF.

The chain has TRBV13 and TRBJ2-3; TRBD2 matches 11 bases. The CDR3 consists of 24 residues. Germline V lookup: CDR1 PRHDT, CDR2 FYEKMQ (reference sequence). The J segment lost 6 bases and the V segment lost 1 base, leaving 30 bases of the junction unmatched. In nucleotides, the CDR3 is TGTGCCAGCAGCTTAGCTCGAGCAATTTTGAATAACGTCACCATAGCGGGAGGGCCGGATACGCAGTATTTT. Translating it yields CASSLARAILNNVTIAGGPDTQYF.

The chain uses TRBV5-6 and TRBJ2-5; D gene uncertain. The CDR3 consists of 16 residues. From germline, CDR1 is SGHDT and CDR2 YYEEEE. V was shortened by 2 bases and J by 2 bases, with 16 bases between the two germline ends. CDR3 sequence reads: CASSFQSQMTQETQYF. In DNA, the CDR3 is TGTGCCAGCAGCTTTCAATCACAGATGACGCAAGAGACCCAGTACTTC.

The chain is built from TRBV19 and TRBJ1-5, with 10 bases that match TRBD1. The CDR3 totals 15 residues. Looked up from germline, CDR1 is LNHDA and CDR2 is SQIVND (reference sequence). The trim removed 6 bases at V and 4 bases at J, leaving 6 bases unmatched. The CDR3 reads CASSPTGGSNQPQHF. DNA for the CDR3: TGTGCCAGTAGCCCGACAGGGGGCAGTAATCAGCCCCAGCATTTT.

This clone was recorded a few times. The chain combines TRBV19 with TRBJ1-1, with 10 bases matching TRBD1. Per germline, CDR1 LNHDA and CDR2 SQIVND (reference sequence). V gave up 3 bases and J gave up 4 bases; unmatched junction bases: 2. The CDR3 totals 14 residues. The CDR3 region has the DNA TGTGCCAGTAGTATGGGACAGGGGAGCACTGAAGCTTTCTTT. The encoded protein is CASSMGQGSTEAFF.

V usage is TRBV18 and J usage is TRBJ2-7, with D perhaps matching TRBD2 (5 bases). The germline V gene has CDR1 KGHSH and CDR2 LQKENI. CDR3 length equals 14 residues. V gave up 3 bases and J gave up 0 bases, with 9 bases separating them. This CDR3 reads CASSPERSSYEQYF. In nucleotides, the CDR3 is TGTGCCAGCTCACCTGAGCGGAGCTCCTACGAGCAGTACTTC.

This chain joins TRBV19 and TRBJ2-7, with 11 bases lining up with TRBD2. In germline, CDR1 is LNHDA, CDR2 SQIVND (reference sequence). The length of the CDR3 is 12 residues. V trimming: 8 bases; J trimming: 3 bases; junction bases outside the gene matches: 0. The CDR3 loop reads CASGTSGYEQYF. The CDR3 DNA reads TGTGCCAGTGGGACTAGCGGCTACGAGCAGTACTTC. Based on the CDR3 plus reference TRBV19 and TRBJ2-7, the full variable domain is DGGITQSPKYLFRKEGQNVTLSCEQNLNHDAMYWYRQDPGQGLRLIYYSQIVNDFQKGDIAEGYSVSREKKESFPLTVTSAQKNPTAFYLCASGTSGYEQYFGPGTRLTVT.

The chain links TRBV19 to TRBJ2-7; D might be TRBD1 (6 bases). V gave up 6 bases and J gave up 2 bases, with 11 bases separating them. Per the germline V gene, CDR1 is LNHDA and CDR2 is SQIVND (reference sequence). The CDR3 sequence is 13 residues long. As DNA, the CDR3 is TGTGCCAGTAGAAAACGGGACACCTACGAGCAGTACTTC. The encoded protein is CASRKRDTYEQYF.

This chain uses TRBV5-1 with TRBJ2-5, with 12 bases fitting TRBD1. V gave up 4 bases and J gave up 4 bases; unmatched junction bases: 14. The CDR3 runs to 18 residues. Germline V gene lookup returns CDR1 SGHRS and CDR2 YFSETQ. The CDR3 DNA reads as TGCGCCAGCAGCGCAACGGGACAGGGGGCGCGAGTAGGAGAGACCCAGTACTTC. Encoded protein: CASSATGQGARVGETQYF.

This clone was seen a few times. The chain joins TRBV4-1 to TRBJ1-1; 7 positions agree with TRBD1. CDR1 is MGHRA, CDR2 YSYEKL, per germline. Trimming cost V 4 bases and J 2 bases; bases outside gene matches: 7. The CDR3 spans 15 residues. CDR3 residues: CASSRGGQLNTEAFF. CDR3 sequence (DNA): TGCGCCAGCAGCCGTGGGGGACAGCTTAACACTGAAGCTTTCTTT.

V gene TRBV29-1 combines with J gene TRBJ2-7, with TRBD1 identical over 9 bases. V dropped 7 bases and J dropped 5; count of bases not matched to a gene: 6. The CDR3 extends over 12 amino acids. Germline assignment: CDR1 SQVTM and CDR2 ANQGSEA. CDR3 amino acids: CSAGQGGNEQYF. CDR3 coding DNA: TGCAGCGCGGGACAGGGTGGCAACGAGCAGTACTTC.

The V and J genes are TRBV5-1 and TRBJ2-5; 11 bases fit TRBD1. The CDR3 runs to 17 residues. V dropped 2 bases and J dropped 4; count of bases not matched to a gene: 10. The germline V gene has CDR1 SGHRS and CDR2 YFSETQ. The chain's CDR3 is CASSFWPGTGGIETQYF. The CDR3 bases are TGCGCCAGCAGCTTTTGGCCCGGGACAGGGGGTATAGAGACCCAGTACTTC.

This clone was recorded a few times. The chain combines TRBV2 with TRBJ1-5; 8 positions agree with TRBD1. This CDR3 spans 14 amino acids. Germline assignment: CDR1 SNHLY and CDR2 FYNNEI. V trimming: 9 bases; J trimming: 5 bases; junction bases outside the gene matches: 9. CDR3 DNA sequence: TGTGCCAGTACTTGGACAGGGCCCGATCAGCCCCAGCATTTT. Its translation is CASTWTGPDQPQHF.

CDR3 bases: TGTGCCAGCAGCTTATCTCTGAACACTGAAGCTTTCTTT. This translates into CASSLSLNTEAFF. The chain is built from TRBV11-3 and TRBJ1-1; D uncertain. V shed 2 bases and J shed 0 bases, with 4 bases lying between them. The CDR3 totals 13 residues. CDR1 is SGHNT and CDR2 is YENEEA in the germline V gene.

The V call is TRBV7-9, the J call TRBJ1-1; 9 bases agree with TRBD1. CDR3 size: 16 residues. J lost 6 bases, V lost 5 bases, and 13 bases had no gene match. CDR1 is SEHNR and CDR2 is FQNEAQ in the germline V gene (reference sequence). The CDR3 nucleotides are TGTGCCAGCAGCCCGGTGGGACAGGGAGAATATTCTGAAGCTTTCTTT. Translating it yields CASSPVGQGEYSEAFF.

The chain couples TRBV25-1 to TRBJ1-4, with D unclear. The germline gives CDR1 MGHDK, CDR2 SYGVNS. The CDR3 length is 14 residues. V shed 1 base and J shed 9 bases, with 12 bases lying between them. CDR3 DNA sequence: TGTGCCAGCAGTGAATGGCCAGATGGGCAAAAACTGTTTTTT. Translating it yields CASSEWPDGQKLFF.

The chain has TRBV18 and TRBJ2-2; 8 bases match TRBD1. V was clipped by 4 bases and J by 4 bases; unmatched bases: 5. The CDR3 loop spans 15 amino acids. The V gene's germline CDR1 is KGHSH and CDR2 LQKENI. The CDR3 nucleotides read TGTGCCAGCTCACTACAGGGGGACCTCACCGGGGAGCTGTTTTTT. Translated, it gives CASSLQGDLTGELFF.

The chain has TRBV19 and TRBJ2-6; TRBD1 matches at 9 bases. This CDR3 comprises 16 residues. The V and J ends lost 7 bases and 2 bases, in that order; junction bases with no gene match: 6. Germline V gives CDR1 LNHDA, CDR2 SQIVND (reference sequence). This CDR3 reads CASTGTGIPGANVLTF. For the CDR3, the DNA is TGTGCCAGTACCGGGACAGGGATACCTGGGGCCAACGTCCTGACTTTC.

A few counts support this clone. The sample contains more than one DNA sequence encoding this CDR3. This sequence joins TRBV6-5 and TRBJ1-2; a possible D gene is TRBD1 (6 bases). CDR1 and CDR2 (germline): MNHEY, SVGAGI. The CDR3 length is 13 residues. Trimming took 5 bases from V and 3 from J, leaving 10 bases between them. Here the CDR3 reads CASSPGGHYGYTF. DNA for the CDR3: TGTGCCAGCAGTCCGGGGGGCCACTATGGCTACACCTTC.

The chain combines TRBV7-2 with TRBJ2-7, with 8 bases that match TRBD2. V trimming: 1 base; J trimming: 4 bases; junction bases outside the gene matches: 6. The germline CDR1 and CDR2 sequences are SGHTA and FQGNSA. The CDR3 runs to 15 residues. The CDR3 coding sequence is TGTGCCAGCAGCTTAGAGGCGACTAGCGCGTACGAGCAGTACTTC. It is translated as CASSLEATSAYEQYF. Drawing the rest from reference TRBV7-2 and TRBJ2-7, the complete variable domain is GAGVSQSPSNKVTEKGKDVELRCDPISGHTALYWYRQSLGQGLEFLIYFQGNSAPDKSGLPSDRFSAERTGGSVSTLTIQRTQQEDSAVYLCASSLEATSAYEQYFGPGTRLTVT.

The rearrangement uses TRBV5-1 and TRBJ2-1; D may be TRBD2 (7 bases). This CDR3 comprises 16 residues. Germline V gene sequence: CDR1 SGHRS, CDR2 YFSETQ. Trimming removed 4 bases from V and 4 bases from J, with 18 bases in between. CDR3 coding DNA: TGCGCCAGCAGCCCCCAACAGGGAGGGGTATACAATGAGCAGTTCTTC. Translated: CASSPQQGGVYNEQFF.